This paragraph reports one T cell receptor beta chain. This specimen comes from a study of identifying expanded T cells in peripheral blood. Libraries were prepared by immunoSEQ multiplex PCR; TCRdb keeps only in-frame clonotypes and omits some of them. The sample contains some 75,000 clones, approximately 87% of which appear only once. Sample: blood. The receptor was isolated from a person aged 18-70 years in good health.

Here the CDR3 reads CASTQAGSLYNEQFF. CDR3 DNA: TGTGCCAGCACCCAGGCGGGGAGCTTATACAATGAGCAGTTCTTC. The chain carries TRBV7-2 and TRBJ2-1; tentative D call: TRBD2 (6 bases). The CDR3 is 15 residues long. V was shortened by 7 bases and J by 4 bases, with 17 bases between the two germline ends. Per germline, CDR1 SGHTA and CDR2 FQGNSA.